The 9 T cell receptor beta chains listed next were all sequenced from one sample in a study of blood T cell repertoires in COVID-19 (dated by TCRdb to 2020 to 2021). Preparation of the library involved the immunoSEQ multiplex PCR assay. TCRdb holds this immuneACCESS table with in-frame rearrangements only. Some clones are missing; in checked studies, unresolved V genes explain under half, and the rest has no known cause. The table for this sample lists more than 250,000 clones; about 88% of them were counted only once. The top ten hold around 3.6% of the sample. Material: peripheral blood. Receptor source: a man aged 18 to 30 with active or convalescent COVID-19.

This chain uses TRBV24-1 with TRBJ2-1; 11 bases line up with TRBD2. The V gene end was trimmed by 7 bases and the J gene end by 4 bases; junction bases not matched to a gene: 2. The germline gives CDR1 KGHDR, CDR2 SFDVKD. CDR3 length: 14 residues. DNA of the CDR3: TGTGCCACCAGCGTAGCGGGGGGGTACAATGAGCAGTTCTTC. The encoded protein is CATSVAGGYNEQFF.

V is TRBV11-3 and J is TRBJ2-5; unclear D gene. The CDR3 sequence is 13 residues long. Deletions cut 1 base from V and 4 bases from J, with 7 bases between. Germline V gives CDR1 SGHNT, CDR2 YENEEA. CDR3 region: CASSLGSSETQYF. Written as DNA, the CDR3 is TGTGCCAGCAGCTTAGGTTCATCAGAGACCCAGTACTTC.

The sample holds one count of this clone. The V and J genes are TRBV7-2 and TRBJ2-1; 9 nucleotides align to TRBD2. The CDR3 covers 16 residues. With V trimmed by 5 bases and J by 2 bases, 7 bases remained unmatched. Germline CDR1 and CDR2: SGHTA and FQGNSA. In nucleotides, the CDR3 is TGTGCCAGCAGCCCAGCGGGGGGCCAGACCTACAATGAGCAGTTCTTC. Its protein product is CASSPAGGQTYNEQFF.

This chain links TRBV6-2 or TRBV6-3 with TRBJ1-4; TRBD1 is a possible D gene (5 bases). CDR1 is MNHEY and CDR2 is SVGEGT in the germline V gene. This CDR3 has 15 amino acids. Trimming shortened V by 2 bases and J by 4 bases, and 11 bases separated the two germline ends. The CDR3 protein is CASSYDDSSNEKLFF. CDR3 DNA sequence: TGTGCCAGCAGTTACGACGACAGTAGTAATGAAAAACTGTTTTTT.

The genes are TRBV7-2 and TRBJ1-1; tentative D call: TRBD1 (5 bases). The CDR3 covers 14 residues. CDR1 and CDR2 (germline): SGHTA, FQGNSA. Trimming stripped 3 bases from V and 3 bases from J, with 11 bases between. CDR3 nucleotides: TGTGCCAGCAGCTTCGGGACGGGAGACACTGAAGCTTTCTTT. This translates into CASSFGTGDTEAFF.

The chain combines TRBV20-1 with TRBJ2-5; 13 bases are shared with TRBD2. The CDR3 totals 16 residues. V dropped 6 bases and J dropped 5; count of bases not matched to a gene: 12. The germline gives CDR1 DFQATT, CDR2 SNEGSKA (reference sequence). The CDR3 loop is CSASTSGRASMETQYF. As DNA, the CDR3 is TGCAGTGCCAGTACTAGCGGGAGGGCCTCGATGGAGACCCAGTACTTC.

This clone was picked up a small number of times. The chain is built from TRBV19 and TRBJ2-1; 7 positions match TRBD2. CDR3 length: 15 amino acids. Germline V gives CDR1 LNHDA, CDR2 SQIVND (reference sequence). V shed 4 bases, J shed 3 bases, and the junction held 6 bases outside the gene matches. CDR3 nucleotide sequence: TGTGCCAGTAGTAACCGGACTAGTAACTACAATGAGCAGTTCTTC. It yields the protein CASSNRTSNYNEQFF.

The chain employs TRBV28 and TRBJ2-1, with D perhaps matching TRBD2 (5 bases). CDR1 is MDHEN, CDR2 SYDVKM, per germline. Trimming took 6 bases from V and 5 from J, leaving 17 bases between them. The length of the CDR3 is 15 residues. CDR3 DNA: TGTGCCAGCAGCTTCACCGGGGTGGTGGACAATGAGCAGTTCTTC. This encodes CASSFTGVVDNEQFF.

The V and J genes are TRBV6-5 and TRBJ1-6; D might be TRBD1 (5 bases). The CDR3 totals 15 residues. Germline V gene lookup returns CDR1 MNHEY and CDR2 SVGAGI. With 2 bases removed from V and 8 bases from J, the gap between germline ends came to 13 bases. CDR3 DNA: TGTGCCAGCAGTTACACCAGGGATATATATTCACCCCTCCACTTT. This gives the protein CASSYTRDIYSPLHF.